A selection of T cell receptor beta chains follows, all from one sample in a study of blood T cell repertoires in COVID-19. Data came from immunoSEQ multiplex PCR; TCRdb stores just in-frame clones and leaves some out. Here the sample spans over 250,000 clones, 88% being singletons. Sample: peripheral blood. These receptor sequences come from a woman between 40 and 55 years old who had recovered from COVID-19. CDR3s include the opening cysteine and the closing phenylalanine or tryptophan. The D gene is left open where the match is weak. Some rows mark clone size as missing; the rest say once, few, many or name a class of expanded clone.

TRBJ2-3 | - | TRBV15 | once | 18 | TGTGCCACCAGCAGAGATAATTTGGGTCCCCAGAGGCCCGCTACGCAGTATTTT | CATSRDNLGPQRPATQYF
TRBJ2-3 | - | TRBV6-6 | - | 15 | TGTGCCAGCAGTTACGGGGGCCAAGGGACAGATACGCAGTATTTT | CASSYGGQGTDTQYF
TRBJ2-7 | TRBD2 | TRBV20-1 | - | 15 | TGCAGTGCTAGTCACGGGACTAGCGGGATGGGCGAGCAGTACTTC | CSASHGTSGMGEQYF
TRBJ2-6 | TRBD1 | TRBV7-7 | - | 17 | TGTGCTAGCATGCCGGGACAGGGCCTCTCTGGGGCCAACGTCCTGACTTTC | CASMPGQGLSGANVLTF
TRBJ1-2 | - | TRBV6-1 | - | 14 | TGTGCCAGCAGTGATATCCAGGGGCGAGGTGGCTACACCTTC | CASSDIQGRGGYTF
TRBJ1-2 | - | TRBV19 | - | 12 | TGTGCCAGTAGTATCTATAACTATGGCTACACCTTC | CASSIYNYGYTF
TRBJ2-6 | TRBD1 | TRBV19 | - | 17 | TGTGCCAGCCACCGGGACAGGGCAACCTCTGGGGCCAACGTCCTGACTTTC | CASHRDRATSGANVLTF
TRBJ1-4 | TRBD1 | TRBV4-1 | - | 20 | TGCGCCACCAGCCCCCGGGGGGGGAGGACAGGGGTCGCAACTAATGAAAAACTGTTTTTT | CATSPRGGRTGVATNEKLFF
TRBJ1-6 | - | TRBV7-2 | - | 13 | TGTGCCAGCAGCTTTCCCGGGGGTTCACCCCTCCACTTT | CASSFPGGSPLHF
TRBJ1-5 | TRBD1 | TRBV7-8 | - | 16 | TGTGCCAGCAGCTTAGCTGCGGGACAGGGTTTTCAGCCCCAGCATTTT | CASSLAAGQGFQPQHF
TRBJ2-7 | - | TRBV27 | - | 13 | TGTGCCAGCAGTCCAGGTTTCTCCTACGAGCAGTACTTC | CASSPGFSYEQYF